This T cell receptor (beta chain) was identified in a study of shared clonotypes between healthy human individuals. Regarding the study as a whole: The small donor group covered limited genetic and exposure diversity. Only blood was sampled, and tissue TCR repertoires likely differ from blood ones.

CDR3 length: 14 amino acids. V gave up 5 bases and J gave up 11 bases, with 16 bases separating them. CDR1 and CDR2 from the germline V gene are SEHNR and FQNEAQ (reference sequence). Concerning this clone: The antigen remains unidentified.

As processed by the authors: Owing to the provision of junction-only sequences devoid of quality scores by immunoSEQ, filtering differed. The assay was immunoSEQ multiplex PCR, and TCRdb's table has in-frame clones only and misses some. V and J calls and clone size are those listed in that table; D and trimming were worked out from the DNA. The data contain about 470,000 clones, roughly three quarters of them singletons. Sequences were obtained from PBMCs. The sequence came from a woman aged 40 to 50 in good health. Some clones in this sample may be carry-over from other donors' samples. The rearrangement uses TRBV7-9 and TRBJ1-6, with D tentatively TRBD1 (5 bases). CDR3 bases: TGTGCCAGCAGCGTGGGGGAGAGCTGGACACCCCTCCACTTT. Amino acid sequence: CASSVGESWTPLHF.